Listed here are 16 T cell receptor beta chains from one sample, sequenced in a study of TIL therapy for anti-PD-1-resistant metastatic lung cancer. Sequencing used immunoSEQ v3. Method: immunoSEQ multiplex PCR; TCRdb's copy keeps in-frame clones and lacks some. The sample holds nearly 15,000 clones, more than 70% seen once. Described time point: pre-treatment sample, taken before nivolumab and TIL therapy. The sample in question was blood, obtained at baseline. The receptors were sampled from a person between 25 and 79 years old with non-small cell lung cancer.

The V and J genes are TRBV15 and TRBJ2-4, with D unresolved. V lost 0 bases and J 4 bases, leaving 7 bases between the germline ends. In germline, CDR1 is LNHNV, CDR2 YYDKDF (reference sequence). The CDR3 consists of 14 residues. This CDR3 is CATSRDLQKNIQYF. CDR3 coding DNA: TGTGCCACCAGCAGAGACCTACAAAAAAACATTCAGTACTTC.

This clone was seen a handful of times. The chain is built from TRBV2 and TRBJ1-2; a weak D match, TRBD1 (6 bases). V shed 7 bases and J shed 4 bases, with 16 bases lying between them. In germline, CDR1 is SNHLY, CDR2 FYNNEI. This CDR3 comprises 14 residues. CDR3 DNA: TGTGCCAGCACCCGCGAAGGGGACATCTATGGCTACACCTTC. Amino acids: CASTREGDIYGYTF.

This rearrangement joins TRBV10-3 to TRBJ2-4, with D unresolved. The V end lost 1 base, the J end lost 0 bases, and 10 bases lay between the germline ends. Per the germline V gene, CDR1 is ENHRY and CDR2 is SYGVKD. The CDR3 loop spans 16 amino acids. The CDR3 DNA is TGTGCCATCAGTGAGTTCGGTACCGTAGCCAAAAACATTCAGTACTTC. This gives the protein CAISEFGTVAKNIQYF.

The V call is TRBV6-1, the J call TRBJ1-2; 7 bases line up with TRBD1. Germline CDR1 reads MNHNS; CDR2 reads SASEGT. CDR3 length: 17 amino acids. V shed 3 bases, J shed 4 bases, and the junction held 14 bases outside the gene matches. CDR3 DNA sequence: TGTGCCAGCAGTGATTGGCGGTCAGGGGGTCTTTTCTATGGCTACACCTTC. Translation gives CASSDWRSGGLFYGYTF.

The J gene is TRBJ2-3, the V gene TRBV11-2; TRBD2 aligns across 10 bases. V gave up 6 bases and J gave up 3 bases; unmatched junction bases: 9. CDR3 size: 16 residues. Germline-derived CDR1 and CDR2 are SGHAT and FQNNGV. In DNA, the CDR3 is TGTGCCAGCAGATACCTAGCGGGAGTGTATACAGATACGCAGTATTTT. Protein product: CASRYLAGVYTDTQYF.

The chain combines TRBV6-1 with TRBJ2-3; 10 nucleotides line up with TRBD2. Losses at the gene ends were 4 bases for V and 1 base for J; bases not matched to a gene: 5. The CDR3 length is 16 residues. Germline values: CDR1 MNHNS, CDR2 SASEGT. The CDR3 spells CASSAALAGGTDTQYF. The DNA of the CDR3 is TGTGCCAGCAGTGCCGCTCTAGCGGGGGGCACAGATACGCAGTATTTT.

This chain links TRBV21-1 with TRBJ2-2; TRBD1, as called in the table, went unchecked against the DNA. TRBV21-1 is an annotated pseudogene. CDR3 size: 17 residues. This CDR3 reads CASSKKGGQGVSGELFF. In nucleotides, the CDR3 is TGTGCCAGCAGCAAAAAGGGGGGTCAGGGGGTTTCCGGGGAGCTGTTTTTT.

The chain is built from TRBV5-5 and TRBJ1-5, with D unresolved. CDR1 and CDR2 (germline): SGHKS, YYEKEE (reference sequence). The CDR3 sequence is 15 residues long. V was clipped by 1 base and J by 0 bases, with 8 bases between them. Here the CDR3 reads CASSLLGGSNQPQHF. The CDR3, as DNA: TGTGCCAGCAGCTTGTTGGGAGGTAGCAATCAGCCCCAGCATTTT.

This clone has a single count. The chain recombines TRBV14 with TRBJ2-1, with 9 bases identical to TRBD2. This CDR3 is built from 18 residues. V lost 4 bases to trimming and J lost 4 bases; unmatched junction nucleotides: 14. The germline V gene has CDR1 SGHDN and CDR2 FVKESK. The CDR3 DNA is TGTGCCAGCAGCCGAACCTTTGGACTAGCGCATATTTACAATGAGCAGTTCTTC. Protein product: CASSRTFGLAHIYNEQFF.

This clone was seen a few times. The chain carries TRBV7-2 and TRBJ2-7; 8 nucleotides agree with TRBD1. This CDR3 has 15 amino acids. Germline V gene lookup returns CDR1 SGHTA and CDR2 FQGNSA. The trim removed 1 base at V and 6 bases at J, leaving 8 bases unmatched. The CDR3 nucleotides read TGTGCCAGCAGCTTAGGCTGGACAGGGTCTTTCGAGCAGTACTTC. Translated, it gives CASSLGWTGSFEQYF.

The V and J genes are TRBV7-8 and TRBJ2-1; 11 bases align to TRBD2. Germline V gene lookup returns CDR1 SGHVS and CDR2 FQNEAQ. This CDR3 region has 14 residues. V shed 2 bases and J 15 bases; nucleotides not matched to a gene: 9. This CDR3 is CASSLTLAGGMPFF. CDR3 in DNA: TGTGCCAGCAGCTTAACTCTAGCGGGAGGTATGCCGTTCTTC. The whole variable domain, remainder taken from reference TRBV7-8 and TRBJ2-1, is GAGVSQSPRYKVAKRGQDVALRCDPISGHVSLFWYQQALGQGPEFLTYFQNEAQLDKSGLPSDRFFAERPEGSVSTLKIQRTQQEDSAVYLCASSLTLAGGMPFFGPGTRLTVL.

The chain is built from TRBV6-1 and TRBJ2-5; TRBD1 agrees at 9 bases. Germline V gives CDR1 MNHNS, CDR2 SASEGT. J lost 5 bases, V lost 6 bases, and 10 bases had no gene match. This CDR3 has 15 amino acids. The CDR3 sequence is CASRPSGQGRETQYF. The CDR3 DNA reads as TGTGCCAGCAGACCCTCGGGACAGGGCCGGGAGACCCAGTACTTC.

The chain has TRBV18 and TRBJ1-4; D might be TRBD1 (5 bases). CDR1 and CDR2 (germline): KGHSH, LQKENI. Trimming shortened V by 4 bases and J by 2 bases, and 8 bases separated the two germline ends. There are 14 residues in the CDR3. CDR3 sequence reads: CASSRGNTNEKLFF. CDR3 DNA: TGTGCCAGCTCACGGGGGAACACTAATGAAAAACTGTTTTTT.

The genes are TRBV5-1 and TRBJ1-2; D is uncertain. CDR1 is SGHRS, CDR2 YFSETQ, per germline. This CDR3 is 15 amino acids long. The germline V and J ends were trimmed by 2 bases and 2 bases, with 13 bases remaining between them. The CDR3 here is CASSFNRRDNYGYTF. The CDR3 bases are TGCGCCAGCAGCTTTAATCGGAGAGACAACTATGGCTACACCTTC.

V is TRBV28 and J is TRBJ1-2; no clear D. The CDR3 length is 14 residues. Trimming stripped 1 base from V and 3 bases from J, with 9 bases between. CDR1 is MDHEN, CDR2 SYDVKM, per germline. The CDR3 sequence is CASSLSNGDYGYTF. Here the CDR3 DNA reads TGTGCCAGCAGTTTATCCAACGGTGACTATGGCTACACCTTC.

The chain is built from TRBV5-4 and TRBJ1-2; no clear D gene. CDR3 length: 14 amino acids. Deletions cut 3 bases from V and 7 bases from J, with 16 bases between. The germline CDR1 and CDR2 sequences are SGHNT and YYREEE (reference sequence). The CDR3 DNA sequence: TGTGCCAGCAGCTCCCGTCGTGGGAATATTGGCTACACCTTC. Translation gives CASSSRRGNIGYTF.